This TCR beta chain emerged from a study of T cell responses to AZD1222 COVID-19 vaccine. The protocol was immunoSEQ multiplex PCR, while the TCRdb copy is restricted to in-frame clones and leaves out a portion. The sample records around 78,000 clones, approximately 88% being singletons. Of note for this clone: What it recognizes is unknown.

Study-level findings and limits: Nearly half of unique spike-specific TCRs reportedly avoided B.1.351 and B.1.1.7 mutated regions. Two doses of AZD1222 preceded a rise in Spike-specific TCR breadth and depth. Baseline antibody screening turned up just a handful of seropositive AZD1222 recipients. Mapped onto spike, vaccine-associated CD4 TCRs spanned it and were dominant at 160-218 and 743-854.

CDR3 length equals 15 residues. This TCR came from an adult in good health. The chain carries TRBV12-1 and TRBJ2-2; the listed D gene, TRBD1, was not tested against the DNA. TRBV12-1 is a pseudogene segment. The specimen was peripheral blood, collected on day 0 of MenACWY control vaccination. The CDR3 DNA follows: TGTGCCAGCAGCTTTGTGCTCCGCAGGGGCCGGGAGCTGTTTTTT. It encodes CASSFVLRRGRELFF.